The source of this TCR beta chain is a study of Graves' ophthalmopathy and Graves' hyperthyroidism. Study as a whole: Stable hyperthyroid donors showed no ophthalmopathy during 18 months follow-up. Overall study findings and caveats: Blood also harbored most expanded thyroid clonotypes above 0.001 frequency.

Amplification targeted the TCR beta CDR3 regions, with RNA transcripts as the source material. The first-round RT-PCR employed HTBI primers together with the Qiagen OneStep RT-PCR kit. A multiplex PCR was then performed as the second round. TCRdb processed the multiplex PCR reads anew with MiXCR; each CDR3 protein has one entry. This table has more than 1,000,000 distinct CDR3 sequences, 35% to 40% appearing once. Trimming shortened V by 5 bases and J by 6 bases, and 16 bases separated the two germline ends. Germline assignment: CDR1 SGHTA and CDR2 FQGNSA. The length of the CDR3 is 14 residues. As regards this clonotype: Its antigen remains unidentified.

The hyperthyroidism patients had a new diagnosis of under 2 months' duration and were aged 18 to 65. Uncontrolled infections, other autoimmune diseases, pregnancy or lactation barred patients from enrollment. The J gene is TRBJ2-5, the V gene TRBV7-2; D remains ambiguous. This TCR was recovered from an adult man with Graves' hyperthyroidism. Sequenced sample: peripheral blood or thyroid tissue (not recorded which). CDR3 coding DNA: TGTGCCAGCAGCCGCTCCCTCGGGTGGAAGACCCAGTACTTC. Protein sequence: CASSRSLGWKTQYF.